The rows below give T cell receptor beta chains drawn from one sample of a study of untreated major depressive disorder. TCRdb keeps only in-frame clones here, not all; method: immunoSEQ multiplex PCR. The sample contains 17,000 or so clones, approximately 92% of which appear only once. The sample taken for sequencing was CD4+ T cells from PBMCs. The receptors come from a woman between 40 and 55 years old with major depressive disorder. The conserved cysteine and the conserved F or W are not part of the CDR3 here. Rows give clone size only sometimes, using once, few, many, or a class for an expanded clone.

>.|11|TRBV2|TRBJ1-2
ASSPGQPFGYT
>once|10|TRBV7-2|TRBJ1-4
ASSFPNEKLF
>.|14|TRBV5-1|TRBJ1-4
ASSRDNFATNEKLF
>.|11|TRBV28|TRBJ1-5
ASSFMSNQPQH
>.|11|TRBV6-5|TRBJ1-2
ASTPPGGLGYT
>.|12|TRBV5-1|TRBJ2-3
ASSLVGNTDTQY
>few|14|TRBV9|TRBJ1-6
ASTGAPGQRNSPLH
>once|12|TRBV11-2|TRBJ1-2
ASTPDAFTYGYT
>.|18|TRBV19|TRBJ2-3
ASSISLGRQTGRSRDTQY
>.|12|TRBV5-6|TRBJ1-1
ASSARDSPTEAF
>.|12|TRBV7-8|TRBJ1-2
ASSYQVEDYGYT
>.|11|TRBV19|TRBJ1-2
ASSMNQDYGYT
>.|13|TRBV27|TRBJ1-4
ASSPQGATNEKLF
>.|14|TRBV11-2|TRBJ2-3
ASNQMGRGRTDTQY
>.|11|TRBV10-2|TRBJ1-3
ASREGSGNTIY
>.|10|TRBV6-1|TRBJ1-2
ASGIGSGGYT
>.|14|TRBV10-2|TRBJ1-2
ASRDGGGAFNYGYT
>.|12|TRBV7-3|TRBJ2-7
ASSLTGGGDEQY
>.|13|TRBV14|TRBJ1-2
ASSHVLGPTGGYT
>.|13|TRBV11-1|TRBJ2-7
ASSLGRGRAYEQY
>.|13|TRBV5-4|TRBJ2-2
ASSLSGGGTGELF
>.|12|TRBV5-8|TRBJ2-7
ASSRQTGGYEQY
>.|12|TRBV10-2|TRBJ2-3
ASSTGLTTDTQY
>.|14|TRBV11-2|TRBJ1-6
ASSLAATLYNSPLH
>.|13|TRBV4-2|TRBJ2-5
ASSQEGGFGETQY
>.|10|TRBV30|TRBJ2-5
AWSLMQETQY
>once|15|TRBV7-9|TRBJ2-3
ASPPPLADTSTDTQY
>.|12|TRBV29-1|TRBJ1-2
SVTTSGGASGYT
>.|12|TRBV5-4|TRBJ2-5
ASGREQAPETQY
>.|12|TRBV6-1|TRBJ1-5
ASSAEWGNQPQH
>.|15|TRBV7-8|TRBJ2-3
ASSTTRGGIKPDTQY
>.|15|TRBV7-9|TRBJ1-2
ASSSFKGAGAPGGYT
>.|13|TRBV7-9|TRBJ1-5
ASSSPGGRTQPQH
>.|12|TRBV5-6|TRBJ1-2
ASSTPMTGAGYT
>.|11|TRBV6-6|TRBJ1-2
ASSPTALYGYT